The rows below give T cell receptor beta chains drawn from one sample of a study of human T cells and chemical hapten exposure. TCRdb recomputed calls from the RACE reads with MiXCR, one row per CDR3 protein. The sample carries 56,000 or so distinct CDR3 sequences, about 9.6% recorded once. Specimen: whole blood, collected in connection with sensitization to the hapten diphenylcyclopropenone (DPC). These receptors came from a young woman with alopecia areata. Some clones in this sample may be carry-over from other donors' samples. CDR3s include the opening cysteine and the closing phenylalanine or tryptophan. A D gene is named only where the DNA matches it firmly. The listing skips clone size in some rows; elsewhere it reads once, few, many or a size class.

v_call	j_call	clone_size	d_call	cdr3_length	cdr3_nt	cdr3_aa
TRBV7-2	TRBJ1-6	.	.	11	TGTGCCAGCAGCTTAAACTCACCCCTCCACTTT	CASSLNSPLHF
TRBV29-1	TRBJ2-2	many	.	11	TGCAGCGTTGATGGCCCCGGGGAGCTGTTTTTT	CSVDGPGELFF
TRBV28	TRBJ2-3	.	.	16	TGTGCCAGCACCTCCCCGGGCGGAGGGGGCGCCGATACGCAGTATTTT	CASTSPGGGGADTQYF
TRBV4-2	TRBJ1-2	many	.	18	TGTGCCAGCAGCCAAGGGAGATCGTCAGGACAGATTAACTATGGCTACACCTTC	CASSQGRSSGQINYGYTF
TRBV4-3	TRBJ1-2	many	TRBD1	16	TGCGCCAGCAGCCAAGATCAGGGGAGGGGGCGAAGGGGCTACACCTTC	CASSQDQGRGRRGYTF
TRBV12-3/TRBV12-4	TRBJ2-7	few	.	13	TGTGCCAGCAGTTTAGCGCCGAACTACGAGCAGTACTTC	CASSLAPNYEQYF
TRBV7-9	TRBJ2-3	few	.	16	TGTGCCAGCAGCTTAGTTGGTAGCCAACCCACAGATACGCAGTATTTT	CASSLVGSQPTDTQYF
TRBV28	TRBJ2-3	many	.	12	TGTGCCAGCGGGCTCCCGGTAGATACGCAGTATTTT	CASGLPVDTQYF
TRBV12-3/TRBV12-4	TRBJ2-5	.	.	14	TGTGCCAGCAGTTTAAGTAACTCCCAAGAGACCCAGTACTTC	CASSLSNSQETQYF
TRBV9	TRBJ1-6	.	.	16	TGTGCCAGCAGCGCGGGAGGACGGCGTCTTAATTCACACCTCCACTTT	CASSAGGRRLNSHLHF
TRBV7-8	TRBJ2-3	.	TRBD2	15	TGTGCCAGCAGCGGATCTAGCGGGGGCACAGATACGCAGTATTTT	CASSGSSGGTDTQYF
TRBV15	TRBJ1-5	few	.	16	TGTGCCACCAGCAGAGATCGACAGATACCGAATCAGCCCCAGCATTTT	CATSRDRQIPNQPQHF
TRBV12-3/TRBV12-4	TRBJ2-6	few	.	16	TGTGCCAGCAGTTCCCGACCGAGGTCTGGGGCCAACGTCCTGACTTTC	CASSSRPRSGANVLTF
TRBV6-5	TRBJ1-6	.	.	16	TGTGCCAGCAGATATACTCGACAGATAACCAATTCACCCCTCCACTTT	CASRYTRQITNSPLHF
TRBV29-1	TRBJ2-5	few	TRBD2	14	TGCAGCGCAGGGACTACGAGAAACGGAGAGACCCAGTACTTC	CSAGTTRNGETQYF
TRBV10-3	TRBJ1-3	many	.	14	TGTGCCATCAGTGAGTCGGAGGACGGAAACACCATATATTTT	CAISESEDGNTIYF
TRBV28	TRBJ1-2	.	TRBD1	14	TGTGCCAGCAGCACACCGGGACAGTCCTATGGCTACACCTTC	CASSTPGQSYGYTF
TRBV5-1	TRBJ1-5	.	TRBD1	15	TGCGCCAGCAGCCTAGACGGGACAGGGATTCAGCCCCAGCATTTT	CASSLDGTGIQPQHF
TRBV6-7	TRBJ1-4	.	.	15	TGTGCCAGCAGTTACCCCCTTTCGGGGTGTAGCGAATTTCCTTTT	CASSYPLSGCSEFPF
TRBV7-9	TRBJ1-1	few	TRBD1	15	TGTGCCAGCAGCTTCTTCACAGGGGCGGGCACTGAAGCTTTCTTT	CASSFFTGAGTEAFF
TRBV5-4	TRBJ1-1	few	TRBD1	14	TGTGCCAGCAGCAAAGGGACAGGGCACACTGAAGCTTTCTTT	CASSKGTGHTEAFF
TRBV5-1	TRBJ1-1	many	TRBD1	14	TGCGCCAGCAGCGGGACAGGGGAGTACACTGAAGCTTTCTTT	CASSGTGEYTEAFF
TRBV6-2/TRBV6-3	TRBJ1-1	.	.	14	TGTGCCAGCAGTTGGGACCGCATGGACGGTGAAGCTTTCTTT	CASSWDRMDGEAFF
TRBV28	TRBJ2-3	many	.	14	TGTGCCAGCAGTTTTGGCAGGGGATGGGATACGCAGTATTTT	CASSFGRGWDTQYF
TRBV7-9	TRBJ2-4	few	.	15	TGTGCCAGCAGTTATTGGGGGGTAGCCAAAAACATTCAGTACTTC	CASSYWGVAKNIQYF
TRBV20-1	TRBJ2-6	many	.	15	TGCAGTGGAAACCGAGAGGTTGGAGGGGCCAACGTCCTGACTTTC	CSGNREVGGANVLTF
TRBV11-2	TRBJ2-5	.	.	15	TGTGCCAGCAGCTCACAGACGGGGAACCAAGAGACCCAGTACTTC	CASSSQTGNQETQYF
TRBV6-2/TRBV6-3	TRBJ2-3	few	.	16	TGTGCCAGCAGTTACTCGAGTCTAGAAAGCACAGATACGCAGTATTTT	CASSYSSLESTDTQYF
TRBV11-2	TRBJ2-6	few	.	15	TGTGCCAGCAGCTTTTGGGAGTCTGGGGCCAACGTCCTGACTTTC	CASSFWESGANVLTF
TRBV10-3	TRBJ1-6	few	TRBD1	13	TGTGCCATCAGAGGGACAGAAAATTCACCCCTCCACTTT	CAIRGTENSPLHF
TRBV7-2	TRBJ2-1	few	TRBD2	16	TGTGCCAGCAGCTTAAATTTAGGGACTAGCGGGAATGAGCAGTTCTTC	CASSLNLGTSGNEQFF
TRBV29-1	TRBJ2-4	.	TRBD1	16	TGCAGCGTAGAGGGTCCAGGGGGCGCCGGCAAAAACATTCAGTACTTC	CSVEGPGGAGKNIQYF
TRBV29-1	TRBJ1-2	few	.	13	TGCAGCGCGGCAGGGGCAGGGCGCTATGGCTACACCTTC	CSAAGAGRYGYTF
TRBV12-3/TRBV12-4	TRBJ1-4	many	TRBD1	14	TGTGCCAGCAGCCGCGGACAGGGGGGCGAAAAACTGTTTTTT	CASSRGQGGEKLFF
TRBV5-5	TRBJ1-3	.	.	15	TGTGCCAGCAGCTTGGAGGCGCCCTCTGGAAACACCATATATTTT	CASSLEAPSGNTIYF
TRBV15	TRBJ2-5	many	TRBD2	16	TGTGCCACCAGCAGAGAGGGACTAGCGCAACAAGAGACCCAGTACTTC	CATSREGLAQQETQYF
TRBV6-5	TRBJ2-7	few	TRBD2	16	TGTGCCAGCAGTTCTTCATCCGGGACTAGCATATACGAGCAGTACTTC	CASSSSSGTSIYEQYF
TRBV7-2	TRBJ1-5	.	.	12	TGTGCCAGCAGCGGAAGCAATCAGCCCCAGCATTTT	CASSGSNQPQHF
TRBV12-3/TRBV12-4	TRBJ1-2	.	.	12	TGTGCCAGCACTGATCGGGGCAGGGGCTACACCTTC	CASTDRGRGYTF
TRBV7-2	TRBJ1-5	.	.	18	TGTGCCAGCAGCTTAGTTTCCGGGACCCCAGATAGCAATCAGCCCCAGCATTTT	CASSLVSGTPDSNQPQHF
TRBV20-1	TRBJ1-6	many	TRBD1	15	TGCAGTGCTAGAGCTAGGGGGACAGGGAATTCACCCCTCCACTTT	CSARARGTGNSPLHF
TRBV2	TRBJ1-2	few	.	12	TGTGCCAGCAGCAACAGCAACTATGGCTACACCTTC	CASSNSNYGYTF
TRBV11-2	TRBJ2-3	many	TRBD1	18	TGTGCCAGCAGCTTAGATTCTACAGGGGGCTTTAGCACAGATACGCAGTATTTT	CASSLDSTGGFSTDTQYF
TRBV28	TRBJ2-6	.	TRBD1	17	TGTGCCAGCACTACTAAACAGGGGCCTCGAGGGGCCAACGTCCTGACTTTC	CASTTKQGPRGANVLTF
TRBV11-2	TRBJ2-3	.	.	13	TGTGCCAGCAGCTTCACTGGAACAGATACGCAGTATTTT	CASSFTGTDTQYF
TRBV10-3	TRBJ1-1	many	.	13	TGTGCCATCAGTGAGTCGGGGGGCGAGGGAGCTTTCTTT	CAISESGGEGAFF
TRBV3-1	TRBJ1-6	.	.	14	TGTGCCAGCAGCCAAGTGCAGGGTAATTCACCCCTCCACTTT	CASSQVQGNSPLHF
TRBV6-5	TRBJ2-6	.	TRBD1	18	TGTGCCAGCAGCCTTACCGGGACAGGGCTCGCTGGGGCCAACGTCCTGACTTTC	CASSLTGTGLAGANVLTF
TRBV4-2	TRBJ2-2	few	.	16	TGTGCCAGCAGCCAAGTTGGGGGCGCAGTTACCGGGGAGCTGTTTTTT	CASSQVGGAVTGELFF